This TCR beta chain stems from a study of blood T cell repertoires in COVID-19. Profiling relied on immunoSEQ multiplex PCR, and the TCRdb table lists in-frame clones only, not all of them. The sample includes approximately 43,000 clones, 81% seen only once; the top ten take over 30%. This CDR3 has 16 amino acids. From germline, CDR1 is MDHEN and CDR2 SYDVKM. Trimming removed 5 bases from V and 7 bases from J; junction bases left unmatched: 14. The sample comprised peripheral blood. V is TRBV28 and J is TRBJ1-1; 9 bases fit TRBD1. The TCR comes from a man aged 40-49 years with active or convalescent COVID-19. The CDR3 loop is CASSPGQGPSGVEAFF. For the CDR3, the DNA is TGTGCCAGCAGTCCGGGACAGGGTCCCTCTGGTGTTGAAGCTTTCTTT.